This entry features one TCR beta chain sequence. Its antigen is currently unknown. This record comes from a study of T cell responses to AZD1222 COVID-19 vaccine. The ends were cut back, 2 bases at V and 6 bases at J, with 8 bases in the middle. CDR1 is KGHSH and CDR2 is LQKENI in the germline V gene. The CDR3 totals 12 residues. Study-wide points: Once two AZD1222 doses were given, Spike-specific TCR breadth and depth went up. Among AZD1222 vaccinees, only five to seven were seropositive at baseline.

The table came from immunoSEQ multiplex PCR; TCRdb's copy has only in-frame clones and leaves some out. The profile shows around 130,000 clones, roughly 85% of them singletons. The TCR originated in an adult in good health. The chain uses TRBV18 and TRBJ2-7; D unclear. This sample comprised peripheral blood, obtained on day 0 of MenACWY control vaccination. CDR3 sequence: CASSPSVAEQYF. DNA of the CDR3: TGTGCCAGCTCACCATCAGTGGCCGAGCAGTACTTC.